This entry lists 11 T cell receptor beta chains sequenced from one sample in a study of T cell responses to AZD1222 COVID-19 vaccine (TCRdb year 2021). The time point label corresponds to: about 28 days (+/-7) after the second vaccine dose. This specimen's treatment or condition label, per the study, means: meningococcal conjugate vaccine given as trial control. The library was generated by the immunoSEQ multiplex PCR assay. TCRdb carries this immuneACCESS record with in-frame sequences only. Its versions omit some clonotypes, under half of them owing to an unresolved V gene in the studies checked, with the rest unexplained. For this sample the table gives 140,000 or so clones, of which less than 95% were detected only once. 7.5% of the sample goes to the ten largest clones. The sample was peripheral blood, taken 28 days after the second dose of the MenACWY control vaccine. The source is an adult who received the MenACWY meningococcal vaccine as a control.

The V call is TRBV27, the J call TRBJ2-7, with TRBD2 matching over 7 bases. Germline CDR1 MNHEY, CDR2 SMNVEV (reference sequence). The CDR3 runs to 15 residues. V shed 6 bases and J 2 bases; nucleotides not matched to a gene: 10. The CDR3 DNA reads TGTGCCAGCAGACCCATGAGCGGGGTAACCTACGAGCAGTACTTC. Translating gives CASRPMSGVTYEQYF.

The CDR3 loop is CASSWADNQPQHF. The CDR3 coding sequence is TGTGCCAGCAGTTGGGCAGACAATCAGCCCCAGCATTTT. V is TRBV27 and J is TRBJ1-5; D is unresolved. CDR3 size: 13 residues. Between the trimmed V and J ends, which lost 4 bases and 3 bases, there was a span of 7 bases. The germline V gene has CDR1 MNHEY and CDR2 SMNVEV (reference sequence).

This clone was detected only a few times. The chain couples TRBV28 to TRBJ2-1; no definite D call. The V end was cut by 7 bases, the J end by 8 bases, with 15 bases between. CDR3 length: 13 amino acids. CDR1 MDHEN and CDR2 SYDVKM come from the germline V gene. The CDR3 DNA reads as TGTGCCAGCACCCCCCACGGGCAGGATGAGCAGTTCTTC. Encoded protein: CASTPHGQDEQFF.

CDR3 nucleotides: TGTGCCAGCAGCGTAGGGGAGGGTAGTTGGAATAATTCACCCCTCCACTTT. Protein: CASSVGEGSWNNSPLHF. The chain is built from TRBV9 and TRBJ1-6, with D unresolved. Trimming left V 0 bases short and J 5 bases short, with 15 bases between. The CDR3 has 17 residues. Germline V gene sequence: CDR1 SGDLS, CDR2 YYNGEE.

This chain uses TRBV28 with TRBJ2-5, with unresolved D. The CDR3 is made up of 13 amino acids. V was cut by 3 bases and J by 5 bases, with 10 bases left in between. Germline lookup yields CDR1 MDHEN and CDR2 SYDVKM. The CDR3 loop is CASSLPRTETQYF. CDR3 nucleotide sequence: TGTGCCAGCAGTTTGCCCCGGACGGAGACCCAGTACTTC.

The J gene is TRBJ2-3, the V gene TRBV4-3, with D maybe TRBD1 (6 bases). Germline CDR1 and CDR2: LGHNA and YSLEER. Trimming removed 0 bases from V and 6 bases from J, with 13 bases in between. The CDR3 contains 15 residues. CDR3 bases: TGCGCCAGCAGCCAAGAAGGAAGGGGGATTGATACGCAGTATTTT. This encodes CASSQEGRGIDTQYF.

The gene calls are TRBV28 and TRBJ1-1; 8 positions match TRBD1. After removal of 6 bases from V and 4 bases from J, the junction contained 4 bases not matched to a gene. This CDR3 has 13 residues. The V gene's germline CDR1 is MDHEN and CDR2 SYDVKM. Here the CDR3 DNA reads TGTGCCAGCAGCTATACAGGGGGCACTGAAGCTTTCTTT. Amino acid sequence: CASSYTGGTEAFF.

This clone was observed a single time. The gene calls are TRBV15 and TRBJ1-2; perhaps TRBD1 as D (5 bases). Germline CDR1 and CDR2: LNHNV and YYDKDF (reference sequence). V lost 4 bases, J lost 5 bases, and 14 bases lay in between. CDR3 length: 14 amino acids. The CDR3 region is CATSTQGLGYGYTF. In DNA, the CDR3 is TGTGCCACCAGCACTCAGGGCCTTGGGTATGGCTACACCTTC. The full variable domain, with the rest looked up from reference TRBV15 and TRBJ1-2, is DAMVIQNPRYQVTQFGKPVTLSCSQTLNHNVMYWYQQKSSQAPKLLFHYYDKDFNNEADTPDNFQSRRPNTSFCFLDIRSPGLGDTAMYLCATSTQGLGYGYTFGSGTRLTVV.

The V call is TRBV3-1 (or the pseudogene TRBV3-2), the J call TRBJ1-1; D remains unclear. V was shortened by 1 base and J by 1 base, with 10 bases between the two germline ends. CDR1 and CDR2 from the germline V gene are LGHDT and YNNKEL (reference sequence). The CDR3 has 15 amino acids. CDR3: CASSQGVSRNTEAFF. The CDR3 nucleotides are TGTGCCAGCAGCCAAGGGGTGAGCCGGAACACTGAAGCTTTCTTT.

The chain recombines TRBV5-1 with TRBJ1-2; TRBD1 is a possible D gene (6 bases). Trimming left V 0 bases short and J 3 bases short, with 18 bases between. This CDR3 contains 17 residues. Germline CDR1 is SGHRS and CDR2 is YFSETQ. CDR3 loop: CASSLAAGAFLDYGYTF. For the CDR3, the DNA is TGCGCCAGCAGCTTGGCAGCAGGGGCCTTTTTGGACTATGGCTACACCTTC.

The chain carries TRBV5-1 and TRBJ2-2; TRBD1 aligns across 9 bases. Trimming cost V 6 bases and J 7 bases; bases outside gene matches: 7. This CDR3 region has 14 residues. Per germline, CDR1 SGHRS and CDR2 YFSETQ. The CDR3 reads CASNRDRAVGELFF. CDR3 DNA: TGCGCCAGCAACCGGGACAGGGCTGTCGGGGAGCTGTTTTTT. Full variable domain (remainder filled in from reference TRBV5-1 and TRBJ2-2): KAGVTQTPRYLIKTRGQQVTLSCSPISGHRSVSWYQQTPGQGLQFLFEYFSETQRNKGNFPGRFSGRQFSNSRSEMNVSTLELGDSALYLCASNRDRAVGELFFGEGSRLTVL.